The next 6 T cell receptor beta chains were all read from a single sample in a study of graft-versus-host responses after intestinal transplantation. Sequencing used immunoSEQ multiplex PCR; TCRdb keeps in-frame clones, though not all of them. The sample yields some 41,000 clones, 85% to 90% seen once. This sample comprised PBMCs, obtained less than 280 days after transplant. These receptors all stem from a human patient who received an intestinal transplant, so some T cells may come from the graft donor.

The chain is built from TRBV5-6 and TRBJ2-4; the D gene is possibly TRBD2 (5 bases). CDR1 SGHDT and CDR2 YYEEEE come from the germline V gene. V was shortened by 2 bases and J by 0 bases, with 12 bases between the two germline ends. The CDR3 contains 16 residues. In DNA, the CDR3 is TGTGCCAGCAGCTTTGGACTTGTACTAGCCAAAAACATTCAGTACTTC. It encodes CASSFGLVLAKNIQYF.

This chain links TRBV6-5 with TRBJ1-6; D is uncertain. Germline CDR1 and CDR2: MNHEY and SVGAGI. This CDR3 is 13 amino acids long. The V gene lost 5 bases and the J gene lost 8 bases, with 10 bases spanning the gap. The DNA of the CDR3 is TGTGCCAGCAGTCCCGTGTTGGATTCACCCCTCCACTTT. This gives the protein CASSPVLDSPLHF.

This chain connects TRBV30 to TRBJ1-2; the D gene is possibly TRBD1 (5 bases). V was pared by 7 bases and J by 6 bases, with 12 bases between. The CDR3 is 11 amino acids. From germline, CDR1 is GTSNPN and CDR2 SVGIG (reference sequence). The CDR3 spells CASDTNDGYTF. For the CDR3, the DNA is TGTGCCTCGGACACAAATGATGGCTACACCTTC. The full variable domain, its missing parts supplied by reference TRBV30 and TRBJ1-2, is SQTIHQWPATLVQPVGSPLSLECTVEGTSNPNLYWYRQAAGRGLQLLFYSVGIGQISSEVPQNLSASRPQDRQFILSSKKLLLSDSGFYLCASDTNDGYTFGSGTRLTVV.

This chain connects TRBV10-3 to TRBJ1-1; 10 bases match TRBD1. From germline, CDR1 is ENHRY and CDR2 SYGVKD. The CDR3 runs 16 residues. The V gene end was trimmed by 4 bases and the J gene end by 5 bases; junction bases not matched to a gene: 10. The DNA of the CDR3 is TGTGCCATCAGTGTGACAGGGGGCGAGAGAGTTACTGAAGCTTTCTTT. Protein product: CAISVTGGERVTEAFF.

The J gene is TRBJ2-7, the V gene TRBV4-1; D is uncertain. The CDR3 loop spans 15 amino acids. The germline V gene encodes CDR1 MGHRA and CDR2 YSYEKL. Trimming removed 0 bases from V and 0 bases from J, with 9 bases in between. CDR3 amino acids: CASSQEVGYSYEQYF. The CDR3 DNA follows: TGCGCCAGCAGCCAAGAGGTGGGATACTCCTACGAGCAGTACTTC.

The chain uses TRBV5-5 and TRBJ1-2; D uncertain. V was pared by 0 bases and J by 0 bases, with 9 bases between. The CDR3 totals 15 residues. Germline V gene data show CDR1 as SGHKS and CDR2 as YYEKEE (reference sequence). In nucleotides, the CDR3 is TGTGCCAGCAGCTTGGCGGGCAGGTCTAACTATGGCTACACCTTC. Encoded protein: CASSLAGRSNYGYTF.